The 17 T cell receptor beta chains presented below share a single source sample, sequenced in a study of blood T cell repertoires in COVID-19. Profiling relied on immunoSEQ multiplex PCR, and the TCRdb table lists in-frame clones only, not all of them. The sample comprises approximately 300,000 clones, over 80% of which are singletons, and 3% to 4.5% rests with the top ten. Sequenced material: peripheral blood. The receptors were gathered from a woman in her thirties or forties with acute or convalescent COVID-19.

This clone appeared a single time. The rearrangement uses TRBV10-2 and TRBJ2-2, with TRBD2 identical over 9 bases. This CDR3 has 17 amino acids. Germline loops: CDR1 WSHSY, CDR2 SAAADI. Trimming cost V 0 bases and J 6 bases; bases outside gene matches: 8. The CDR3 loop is CASSESTRGGAPGELFF. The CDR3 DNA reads TGCGCCAGCAGTGAGTCGACCCGCGGGGGGGCCCCCGGGGAGCTGTTTTTT.

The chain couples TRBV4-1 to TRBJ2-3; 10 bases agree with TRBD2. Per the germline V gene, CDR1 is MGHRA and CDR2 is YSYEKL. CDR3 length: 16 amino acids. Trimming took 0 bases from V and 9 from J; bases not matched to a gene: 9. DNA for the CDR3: TGCGCCAGCAGCCAAGAAATAGCGGGGGGATCGGCAACGCAGTATTTT. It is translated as CASSQEIAGGSATQYF.

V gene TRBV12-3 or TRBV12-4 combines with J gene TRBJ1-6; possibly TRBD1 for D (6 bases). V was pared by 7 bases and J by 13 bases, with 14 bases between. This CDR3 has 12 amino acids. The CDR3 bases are TGTGCCAGCACCTTAGGGGGAGGGCCCCTCCACTTT. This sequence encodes CASTLGGGPLHF.

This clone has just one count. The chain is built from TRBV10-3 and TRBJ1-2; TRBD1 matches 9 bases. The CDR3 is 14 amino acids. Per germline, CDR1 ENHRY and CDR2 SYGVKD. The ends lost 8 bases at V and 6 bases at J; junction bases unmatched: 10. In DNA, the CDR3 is TGTGCCATCCAGCCGGGACAGGGATGGAATGGCTACACCTTC. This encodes CAIQPGQGWNGYTF.

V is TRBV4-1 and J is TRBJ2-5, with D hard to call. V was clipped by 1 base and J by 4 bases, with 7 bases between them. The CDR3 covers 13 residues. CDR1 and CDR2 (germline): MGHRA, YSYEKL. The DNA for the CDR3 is TGCGCCAGCAGCCAAGTTATTGTAGAGACCCAGTACTTC. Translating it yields CASSQVIVETQYF.

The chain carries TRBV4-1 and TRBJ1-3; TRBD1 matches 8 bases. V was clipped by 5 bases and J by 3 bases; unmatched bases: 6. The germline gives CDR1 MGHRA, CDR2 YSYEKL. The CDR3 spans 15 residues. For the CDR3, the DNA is TGCGCCAGCAGCTCCACAGGGGGAGGTGGAAACACCATATATTTT. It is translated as CASSSTGGGGNTIYF.

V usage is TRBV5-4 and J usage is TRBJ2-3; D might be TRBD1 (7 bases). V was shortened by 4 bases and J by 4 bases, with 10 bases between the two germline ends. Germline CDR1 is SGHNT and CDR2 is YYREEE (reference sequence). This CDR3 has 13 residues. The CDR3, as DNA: TGTGCCAGCAGCATCAGGGGGGCAGATACGCAGTATTTT. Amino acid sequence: CASSIRGADTQYF.

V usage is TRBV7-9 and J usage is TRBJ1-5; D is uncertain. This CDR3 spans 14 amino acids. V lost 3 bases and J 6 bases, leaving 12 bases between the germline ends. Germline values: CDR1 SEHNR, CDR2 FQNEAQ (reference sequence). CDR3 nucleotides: TGTGCCAGCAGCTTTGGAGGGTCTAGTCAGCCCCAGCATTTT. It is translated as CASSFGGSSQPQHF.

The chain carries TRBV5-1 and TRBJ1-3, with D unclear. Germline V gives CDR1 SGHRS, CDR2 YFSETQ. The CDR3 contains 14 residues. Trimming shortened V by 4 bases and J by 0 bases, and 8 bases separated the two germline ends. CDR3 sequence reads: CASSRTVSGNTIYF. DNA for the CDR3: TGCGCCAGCAGCCGGACTGTCTCTGGAAACACCATATATTTT.

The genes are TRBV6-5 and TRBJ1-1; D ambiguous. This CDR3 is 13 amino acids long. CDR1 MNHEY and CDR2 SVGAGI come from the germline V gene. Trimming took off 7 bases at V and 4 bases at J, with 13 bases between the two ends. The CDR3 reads CASITETATEAFF. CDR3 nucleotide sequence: TGTGCCAGCATTACAGAAACCGCCACTGAAGCTTTCTTT.

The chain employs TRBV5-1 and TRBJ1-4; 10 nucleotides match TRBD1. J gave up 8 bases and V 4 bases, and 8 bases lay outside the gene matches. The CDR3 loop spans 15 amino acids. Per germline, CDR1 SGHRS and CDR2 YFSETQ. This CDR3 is CASSPGTGAGEKLFF. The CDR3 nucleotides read TGCGCCAGCAGCCCCGGGACAGGGGCAGGGGAAAAACTGTTTTTT.

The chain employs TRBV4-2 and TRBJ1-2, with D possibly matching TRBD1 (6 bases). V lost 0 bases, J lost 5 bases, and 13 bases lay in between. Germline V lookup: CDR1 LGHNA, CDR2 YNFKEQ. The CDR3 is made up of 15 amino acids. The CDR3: CASSQDGTGNYGYTF. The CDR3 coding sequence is TGTGCCAGCAGCCAAGATGGAACAGGGAATTATGGCTACACCTTC.

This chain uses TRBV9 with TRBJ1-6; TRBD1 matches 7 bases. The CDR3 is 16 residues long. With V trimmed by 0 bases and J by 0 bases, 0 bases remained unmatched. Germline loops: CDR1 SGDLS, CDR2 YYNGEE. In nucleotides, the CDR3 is TGTGCCAGCAGCGTAGACAGGGGCTCCTATAATTCACCCCTCCACTTT. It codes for CASSVDRGSYNSPLHF.

The CDR3 reads CASSGQGQETQYF. DNA of the CDR3: TGTGCCAGCTCCGGGCAGGGCCAAGAGACCCAGTACTTC. The rearrangement joins TRBV2 to TRBJ2-5; the D gene is possibly TRBD1 (5 bases). Germline lookup yields CDR1 SNHLY and CDR2 FYNNEI. The CDR3 has 13 amino acids. V dropped 8 bases and J dropped 1 base, with 11 bases sitting between them. The full variable domain, rest sourced from reference TRBV2 and TRBJ2-5, is EPEVTQTPSHQVTQMGQEVILRCVPISNHLYFYWYRQILGQKVEFLVSFYNNEISEKSEIFDDQFSVERPDGSNFTLKIRSTKLEDSAMYFCASSGQGQETQYFGPGTRLLVL.

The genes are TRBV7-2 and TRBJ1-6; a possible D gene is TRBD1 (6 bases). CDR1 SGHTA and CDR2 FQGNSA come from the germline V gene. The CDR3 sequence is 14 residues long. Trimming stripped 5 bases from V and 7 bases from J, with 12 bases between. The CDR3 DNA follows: TGTGCCAGCAGCCCGTGGCAGGGGAATTCACCCCTCCACTTT. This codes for CASSPWQGNSPLHF.

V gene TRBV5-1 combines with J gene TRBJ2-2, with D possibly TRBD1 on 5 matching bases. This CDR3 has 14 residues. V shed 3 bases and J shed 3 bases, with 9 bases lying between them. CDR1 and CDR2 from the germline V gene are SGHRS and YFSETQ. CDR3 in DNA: TGCGCCAGCAGCTCCAGGGTCCACACCGGGGAGCTGTTTTTT. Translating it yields CASSSRVHTGELFF.

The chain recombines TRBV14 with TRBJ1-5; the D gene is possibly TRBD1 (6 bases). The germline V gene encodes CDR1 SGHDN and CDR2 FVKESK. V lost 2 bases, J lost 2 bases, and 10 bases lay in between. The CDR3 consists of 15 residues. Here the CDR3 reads CASSQTPGGNQPQHF. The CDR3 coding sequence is TGTGCCAGCAGCCAAACCCCAGGGGGCAATCAGCCCCAGCATTTT.